This T cell receptor (beta chain) derives from a study of T cell responses to AZD1222 COVID-19 vaccine. The table came from immunoSEQ multiplex PCR; TCRdb's copy has only in-frame clones and leaves some out. The sample consists of about 110,000 clones, around 93% of them appearing once. Trimming took 5 bases from V and 8 from J; bases not matched to a gene: 7. The CDR3 covers 13 residues. Germline V gene lookup returns CDR1 SGHAT and CDR2 FQNNGV. The sequencing here drew on peripheral blood, taken on day 0 of AZD1222 vaccination. The chain employs TRBV11-2 and TRBJ1-2; 8 bases agree with TRBD1. The clonotype originates from an adult in good health. This chain's CDR3 is CASSVQGVVGYTF. The CDR3 DNA reads as TGTGCCAGCAGCGTACAGGGGGTGGTCGGCTACACCTTC.